These 2 T cell receptor beta chains were all obtained from the same sample, sequenced in a study of CD4 T cells in relation to SARS-CoV-2 and coronaviruses. The antigens for these receptors are not known. Produced via immunoSEQ multiplex PCR; TCRdb's table is partial and in-frame only. The sample includes roughly 45,000 clones, around 80% of them seen just once. Input material: naive CD4+ T cells from PBMCs, cultured in vitro. Subset: naive CD4+ T cells isolated by negative enrichment. The receptors come from an adult with COVID-19.

The chain uses TRBV4-1 and TRBJ2-1, with 9 bases identical to TRBD1. J gave up 10 bases and V 3 bases, and 7 bases lay outside the gene matches. The germline V gene has CDR1 MGHRA and CDR2 YSYEKL. The CDR3 runs to 14 residues. CDR3 coding DNA: TGCGCCAGCAGCCAGAACAGGGGGCTGGGGGAGCAGTTCTTC. It specifies CASSQNRGLGEQFF.

The V gene is TRBV7-3, the J gene TRBJ2-3; D ambiguous. CDR1 and CDR2 from the germline V gene are SGHTA and FQGTGA. This CDR3 comprises 15 residues. Trimming stripped 1 base from V and 0 bases from J, with 8 bases between. The DNA of the CDR3 is TGTGCCAGCAGCTTAAGTCTCCAAAGCACAGATACGCAGTATTTT. Protein product: CASSLSLQSTDTQYF.